This T cell receptor beta chain was captured in a study of T cells expressing NK-cell markers (dated by TCRdb to about 2020). For the wider study: Fewer than ten donors provided sorted CD3+CD56+NKG2C+, CD3+CD56+NKG2C- and CD3+CD56-NKG2C+ T-cell subsets, whose TCR beta-chain repertoires were profiled. Among the eight sequenced donors, only one was HCMV-seronegative, while the other seven were HCMV-seropositive. All eight donors whose samples were sequenced were randomly selected healthy volunteers, three of them men and five women. Libraries were sequenced as 2 x 150 bp reads on Illumina HiSeq 2000/2500, MiSeq or NextSeq. What the research found in general, with its limitations: It remained unclear whether the expanded NKG2C-expressing T cell clones were specific for HCMV antigens. Those dominant clonotypes were again the most abundant among CD3+CD56-NKG2C+ cells in several donors, at about 25-60.1%. For several donors, the dominant CD3+CD56+NKG2C+ clonotypes were among the top 10 CD8+ clonotypes and accounted for roughly 1.0-8% of CD8+ T cells.

A commercial ELISA kit detecting HCMV-specific IgG in serum was used to determine HCMV serostatus. Peripheral blood mononuclear cells were isolated from blood by Ficoll density gradient centrifugation. On this clonotype itself: There is no known antigen for this receptor.

The germline V gene (reference sequence) sets CDR1 to SEHNR and CDR2 to FQNEAQ. Taken from cysteine to phenylalanine, the CDR3 has 16 residues. The nucleotide record is missing. The data were produced on an Illumina HiSeq 2000. TCR beta cDNA libraries were made by 5'RACE template switching that added a universal primer site and unique molecular identifiers. Synthesis of cDNA was primed from the TCR beta constant segment and was followed by two consecutive PCR amplification steps. The study's own analysis went as follows. Reads were demultiplexed and grouped by UMI with MIGEC, and clonotypes were assembled and quantified with MiTCR. To remove erroneous sequences, TCR cDNA sequences were retained only when supported by two or more reads. The tcR package was used for downstream repertoire analysis, and clonotypes were matched between fractions using CDR3 nucleotide sequence together with V segment. VDJmatch was used to annotate antigen specificity against VDJdb, with one amino acid substitution allowed in CDR3. Reprocessed by TCRdb, the reads give a single entry per CDR3 protein sequence, without DNA. The V and J calls reflect TCRdb's pipeline rather than the authors' work. The sample table on file contains approximately 170,000 distinct CDR3 sequences. The ten largest clones add up to around 20% of the sample.

The sequenced material came from blood T cells: a sorted CD56 or NKG2C T cell subset, CD4+ or CD8+ T cells, or bulk PBMC T cells (not recorded which). This TCR came from a man aged 18-75 years in good health. The chain is made from TRBV7-9 and TRBJ1-4. The CDR3 protein is CASSLGPGSPNEKLFF. The CDR3, completed at both ends by the reference TRBV7-9 and TRBJ1-4 genes, gives the full variable domain DTGVSQNPRHKITKRGQNVTFRCDPISEHNRLYWYRQTLGQGPEFLTYFQNEAQLEKSRLLSDRFSAERPKGSFSTLEIQRTEQGDSAMYLCASSLGPGSPNEKLFFGSGTQLSVL.